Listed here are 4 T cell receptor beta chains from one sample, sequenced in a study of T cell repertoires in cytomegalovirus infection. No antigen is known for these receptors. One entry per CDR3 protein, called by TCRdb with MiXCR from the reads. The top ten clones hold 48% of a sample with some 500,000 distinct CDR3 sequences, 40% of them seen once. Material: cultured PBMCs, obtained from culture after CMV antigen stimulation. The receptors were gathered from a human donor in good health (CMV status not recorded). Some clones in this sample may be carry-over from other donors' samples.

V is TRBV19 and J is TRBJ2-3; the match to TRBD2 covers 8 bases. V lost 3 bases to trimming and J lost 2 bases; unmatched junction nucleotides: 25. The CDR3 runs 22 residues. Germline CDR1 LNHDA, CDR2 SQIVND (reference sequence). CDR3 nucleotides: TGTGCCAGTAGTATTCGCGCCCTGCAGGACGGGAGGGTCCTCGGGAACACAGATACGCAGTATTTT. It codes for CASSIRALQDGRVLGNTDTQYF.

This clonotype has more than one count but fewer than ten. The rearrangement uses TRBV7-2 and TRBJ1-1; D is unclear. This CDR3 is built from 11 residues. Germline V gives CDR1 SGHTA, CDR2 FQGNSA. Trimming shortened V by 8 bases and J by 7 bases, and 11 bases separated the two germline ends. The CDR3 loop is CASLQWGEAFF. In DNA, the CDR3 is TGTGCCAGCCTTCAATGGGGTGAAGCTTTCTTT.

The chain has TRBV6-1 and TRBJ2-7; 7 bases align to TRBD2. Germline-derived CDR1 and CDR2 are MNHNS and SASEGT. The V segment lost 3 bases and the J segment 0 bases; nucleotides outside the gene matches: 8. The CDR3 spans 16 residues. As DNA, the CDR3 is TGTGCCAGCAGTGACGGGGGGACCGGGGCCTCCTACGAGCAGTACTTC. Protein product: CASSDGGTGASYEQYF.

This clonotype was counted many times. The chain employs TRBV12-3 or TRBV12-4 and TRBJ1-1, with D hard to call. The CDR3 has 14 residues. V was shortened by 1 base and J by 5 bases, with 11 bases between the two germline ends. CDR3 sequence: CASSLVPLGTEAFF. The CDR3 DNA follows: TGTGCCAGCAGTTTAGTACCATTGGGGACTGAAGCTTTCTTT.